The 31 T cell receptor beta chains presented below share a single source sample, sequenced in a study of identical twins (dated by TCRdb to about 2016). The receptor library was made with 5' RACE. TCRdb records Illumina HiSeq 2000 as the sequencer. TCRdb's own reprocessing of the public reads used fastp at Q25 and MiXCR and kept productive beta chains. Identical CDR3 proteins give one entry, which carries the most common genes and DNA. Present in this sample are 700,000 to 950,000 distinct CDR3 sequences, around an eighth of which were seen just once. About 1.5% of the sample comes from the top ten. The sample was also reused in another study, on yellow fever vaccine responses in identical twins.

The sample comprised PBMCs. The receptors here all came from a young woman in good health.

This clonotype has a handful of counts. This chain connects TRBV28 to TRBJ2-6; D tentatively reads TRBD1 or TRBD2 (5 bases each). The germline V gene encodes CDR1 MDHEN and CDR2 SYDVKM. The V and J ends lost 6 bases and 18 bases respectively, with 18 bases between them. The CDR3 spans 12 residues. Written as DNA, the CDR3 is TGTGCCAGCAGAGTTCGGGCCGGGGCTCCGACTTTC. Protein product: CASRVRAGAPTF.

The CDR3 DNA sequence: TGTGCCACCAGCAAGACTAGCGTGTACGAGCAGTACTTC. Amino acid sequence: CATSKTSVYEQYF. The chain uses TRBV15 and TRBJ2-7; 8 bases match TRBD2. This CDR3 region has 13 residues. Per the germline V gene, CDR1 is LNHNV and CDR2 is YYDKDF (reference sequence). With 4 bases clipped from V and 4 bases from J, the junction kept 3 bases outside the gene matches.

This clonotype was seen repeatedly, ten times or more. The chain combines TRBV20-1 with TRBJ2-1; D may match TRBD1 or TRBD2 (5 bases each). Germline V gives CDR1 DFQATT, CDR2 SNEGSKA (reference sequence). V lost 5 bases and J 6 bases, leaving 11 bases between the germline ends. The CDR3 contains 12 residues. The CDR3 DNA reads TGCAGTGCTGAGGGGACGATCAATGAGCAGTTCTTC. Amino acid sequence: CSAEGTINEQFF.

As DNA, the CDR3 is TGTGCCAGCCTGTGTCGAGACTGTTACGAGCAGTACTTC. This translates into CASLCRDCYEQYF. The J gene is TRBJ2-7, the V gene TRBV12-3 or TRBV12-4; D is uncertain. Between the trimmed V and J ends, which lost 8 bases and 4 bases, there was a span of 15 bases. This CDR3 is built from 13 residues.

The rearrangement uses TRBV6-5 and TRBJ2-4; D is undetermined. Germline V lookup: CDR1 MNHEY, CDR2 SVGAGI. This CDR3 region has 13 residues. V lost 8 bases, J lost 6 bases, and 14 bases lay in between. CDR3 coding DNA: TGTGCCAGCTGTTCCGCAGCCGGAAACATTCAGTACTTC. This translates into CASCSAAGNIQYF.

The chain recombines TRBV7-2 with TRBJ1-4, with 11 bases matching TRBD1. This CDR3 contains 16 residues. Germline loops: CDR1 SGHTA, CDR2 FQGNSA. Trimming cost V 5 bases and J 10 bases; bases outside gene matches: 12. CDR3 sequence reads: CASSPRTGTGGVKLFF. As DNA, the CDR3 is TGTGCCAGCAGCCCCAGGACCGGGACAGGGGGGGTAAAACTGTTTTTT. Combining the CDR3 with reference TRBV7-2 and TRBJ1-4 gives the whole variable domain GAGVSQSPSNKVTEKGKDVELRCDPISGHTALYWYRQSLGQGLEFLIYFQGNSAPDKSGLPSDRFSAERTGGSVSTLTIQRTQQEDSAVYLCASSPRTGTGGVKLFFGSGTQLSVL.

This clonotype was observed at least ten times. The rearrangement joins TRBV6-1 to TRBJ2-7; TRBD1 matches at 9 bases. From germline, CDR1 is MNHNS and CDR2 SASEGT. This CDR3 has 13 residues. Trimming removed 10 bases from V and 2 bases from J; junction bases left unmatched: 6. The CDR3, as DNA: TGTGCCACCCGGGACAGGGAAACCTACGAGCAGTACTTC. Translation: CATRDRETYEQYF.

This clonotype was seen many times. The chain uses TRBV10-3 and TRBJ2-1; 7 bases are a match to TRBD1. This CDR3 has 14 residues. CDR1 and CDR2 (germline): ENHRY, SYGVKD. The V segment lost 5 bases and the J segment 5 bases; nucleotides outside the gene matches: 6. The DNA for the CDR3 is TGTGCCATCAGTCCCGGGACAGAGAACAATGAGCAGTTCTTC. Its translation: CAISPGTENNEQFF.

This clonotype was picked up many times. The rearrangement joins TRBV18 to TRBJ2-1; D remains ambiguous. Germline CDR1 is KGHSH and CDR2 is LQKENI. The CDR3 extends over 14 amino acids. Trimming left V 3 bases short and J 0 bases short, with 6 bases between. For the CDR3, the DNA is TGTGCCAGCTCACCGACACACTCCTACAATGAGCAGTTCTTC. Translating gives CASSPTHSYNEQFF.

This clonotype was seen more than once but under ten times. V is TRBV20-1 and J is TRBJ2-5; 14 bases match TRBD2. Germline V gene data show CDR1 as DFQATT and CDR2 as SNEGSKA (reference sequence). The CDR3 sequence is 16 residues long. V trimming: 4 bases; J trimming: 1 base; junction bases outside the gene matches: 5. CDR3 region: CSAKQGTSGSQETQYF. CDR3 bases: TGCAGTGCTAAACAGGGGACTAGCGGGAGCCAAGAGACCCAGTACTTC.

There are a few counts of this clonotype. The J gene is TRBJ2-7, the V gene TRBV28, with 11 bases identical to TRBD2. Trimming took 6 bases from V and 0 from J; bases not matched to a gene: 19. The CDR3 is 20 amino acids. Per germline, CDR1 MDHEN and CDR2 SYDVKM. The CDR3 bases are TGTGCCAGCAGCCAAATAGCCGGGACTAGCGGCCCTCCATTCTCCTACGAGCAGTACTTC. Amino acid sequence: CASSQIAGTSGPPFSYEQYF.

This rearrangement joins TRBV20-1 to TRBJ1-5; tentatively, D is TRBD1 (6 bases). The CDR3 has 13 amino acids. Trimming stripped 5 bases from V and 6 bases from J, with 14 bases between. The germline V gene encodes CDR1 DFQATT and CDR2 SNEGSKA (reference sequence). The CDR3 loop reads CSAQPGGPQPQHF. The DNA of the CDR3 is TGCAGTGCTCAGCCCGGGGGGCCTCAGCCCCAGCATTTT.

Concerning this clonotype: Because the CDR3's place on the DNA is in doubt, the DNA is left out and the CDR3 is given as listed by TCRdb. The V gene is TRBV28, the J gene TRBJ2-7; no DNA check was done on the table's D call, TRBD2. The CDR3 region is 14 residues in length, termini included. The V gene's germline CDR1 is MDHEN and CDR2 SYDVKM. CDR3 amino acids: CASTLRAGTFEQYF.

The rearrangement joins TRBV20-1 to TRBJ2-1, with D possibly TRBD2 on 5 matching bases. CDR1 is DFQATT and CDR2 is SNEGSKA in the germline V gene (reference sequence). V was clipped by 3 bases and J by 4 bases, with 7 bases between them. The CDR3 totals 12 residues. DNA for the CDR3: TGCAGTGCTAGTGAGGGTTACAATGAGCAGTTCTTC. Protein sequence: CSASEGYNEQFF.

The chain uses TRBV11-1 and TRBJ2-7; D is perhaps TRBD1 (6 bases). The V gene lost 2 bases and the J gene lost 0 bases, with 11 bases spanning the gap. The CDR3 runs to 15 residues. Germline assignment: CDR1 SGHAT and CDR2 FQDESV (reference sequence). CDR3 in amino acids: CASSLTDRPSYEQYF. As DNA, the CDR3 is TGTGCCAGCAGCTTAACCGACAGGCCCTCCTACGAGCAGTACTTC.

This clonotype was observed at least ten times. The genes are TRBV4-1 and TRBJ1-5; TRBD1 is a possible D gene (5 bases). CDR1 and CDR2 from the germline V gene are MGHRA and YSYEKL. The CDR3 is made up of 15 amino acids. Trimming removed 2 bases from V and 0 bases from J, with 8 bases in between. CDR3 sequence: CASSQFRGSNQPQHF. The CDR3 region has the DNA TGCGCCAGCAGCCAATTTAGGGGTAGCAATCAGCCCCAGCATTTT.

The chain couples TRBV29-1 to TRBJ2-7; weak D call: TRBD1 (6 bases). This CDR3 is built from 13 residues. Germline V gene sequence: CDR1 SQVTM, CDR2 ANQGSEA. Trimming took 1 base from V and 6 from J, leaving 13 bases between them. The CDR3 sequence is CSVEGTEAREQYF. The CDR3 nucleotides are TGCAGCGTTGAAGGGACAGAGGCCCGCGAGCAGTACTTC.

This clonotype appeared a few times. This chain connects TRBV5-1 to TRBJ2-1, with a tentative D call TRBD2 (7 bases). This CDR3 spans 13 amino acids. The germline gives CDR1 SGHRS, CDR2 YFSETQ. Trimming cost V 1 base and J 10 bases, with 12 bases left between them. The CDR3 loop reads CASSLRGGGEQFF. In DNA form, the CDR3 reads TGCGCCAGCAGCTTGCGCGGGGGCGGGGAGCAGTTCTTC.

The chain carries TRBV28 and TRBJ2-7, with a tentative D call TRBD1 (6 bases). The V end lost 5 bases, the J end lost 2 bases, and 10 bases lay between the germline ends. The CDR3 spans 13 residues. Looked up from germline, CDR1 is MDHEN and CDR2 is SYDVKM. CDR3 sequence reads: CASSDRRTYEQYF. The CDR3 DNA is TGTGCCAGCAGTGACAGGCGTACCTACGAGCAGTACTTC.

The chain's CDR3 is CASSPAGALNTGELFF. The CDR3 DNA is TGTGCCAGCAGCCCGGCTGGGGCATTGAACACCGGGGAGCTGTTTTTT. The chain has TRBV7-6 and TRBJ2-2, with a possible D match to TRBD1 (5 bases). This CDR3 region has 16 residues. Germline CDR1 reads SGHVS; CDR2 reads FNYEAQ. V shed 5 bases and J shed 1 base, with 14 bases lying between them. The full variable domain, its missing parts supplied by reference TRBV7-6 and TRBJ2-2, is GAGVSQSPRYKVTKRGQDVALRCDPISGHVSLYWYRQALGQGPEFLTYFNYEAQQDKSGLPNDRFSAERPEGSISTLTIQRTEQRDSAMYRCASSPAGALNTGELFFGEGSRLTVL.

The table lists this clonotype with a few counts. The CDR3 DNA follows: TGTGCCAGCAGCTTAACTTTGCAGGGCGGGGATACGCAGTATTTT. Protein: CASSLTLQGGDTQYF. The chain couples TRBV11-1 to TRBJ2-3; either TRBD1 or TRBD2 may fit D (5 bases each). The V and J ends lost 2 bases and 6 bases respectively, with 15 bases between them. This CDR3 is built from 15 residues. CDR1 SGHAT and CDR2 FQDESV come from the germline V gene (reference sequence).

This clonotype turned up a few times. The rearrangement uses TRBV12-3 or TRBV12-4 and TRBJ2-7; D is unresolved. V lost 3 bases and J 9 bases, leaving 24 bases between the germline ends. The CDR3 spans 16 residues. DNA for the CDR3: TGTGCCAGCAGTTTTCTCGGCCCAACCCTGAAGTGGGGGCAGTACTTC. Its protein is CASSFLGPTLKWGQYF.

This chain uses TRBV4-2 with TRBJ2-1; D is unclear. Germline V gene sequence: CDR1 LGHNA, CDR2 YNFKEQ. The CDR3 contains 13 residues. V was trimmed by 1 base and J by 9 bases, leaving 10 bases between them. CDR3 sequence: CASSQARSGEQFF. As DNA, the CDR3 is TGTGCCAGCAGCCAAGCGAGGTCGGGTGAGCAGTTCTTC.

This clonotype has at least ten counts. This chain joins TRBV4-1 and TRBJ1-1; no firm D call. The V end was cut by 4 bases, the J end by 1 base, with 13 bases between. This CDR3 region has 15 residues. Per germline, CDR1 MGHRA and CDR2 YSYEKL. DNA for the CDR3: TGCGCCAGCAGCCTAACGTGGTCACCGAACACTGAAGCTTTCTTT. It translates to CASSLTWSPNTEAFF.

This chain joins TRBV20-1 and TRBJ2-3, with 11 bases fitting TRBD2. From germline, CDR1 is DFQATT and CDR2 SNEGSKA (reference sequence). The CDR3 is 15 amino acids. The V and J ends lost 6 bases and 3 bases, in that order; junction bases with no gene match: 8. Here the CDR3 reads CSAQTSGSATDTQYF. CDR3 nucleotide sequence: TGCAGTGCCCAAACTAGCGGGAGCGCGACAGATACGCAGTATTTT.

The CDR3 DNA is TGTGCCAGCAGCGTCGGACCCCTTGAAGGCGGGAACATTCAGTACTTC. Translation gives CASSVGPLEGGNIQYF. J is TRBJ2-4 and V is TRBV7-9; tentative D call: TRBD2 (5 bases). V was shortened by 5 bases and J by 7 bases, with 21 bases between the two germline ends. This CDR3 region has 16 residues. CDR1 is SEHNR and CDR2 is FQNEAQ in the germline V gene (reference sequence).

This clonotype was found a few times. The chain employs TRBV12-3 or TRBV12-4 and TRBJ1-5; no clear D gene. V dropped 6 bases and J dropped 4 bases, with 16 bases sitting between them. CDR3 size: 15 residues. CDR3 region: CASRPPGSPNQPQHF. CDR3 coding DNA: TGTGCCAGCAGGCCGCCGGGCTCCCCTAATCAGCCCCAGCATTTT.

This clonotype was observed a handful of times. The chain has TRBV5-1 and TRBJ2-5; D is perhaps TRBD1 or TRBD2 (5 bases each). CDR1 and CDR2 (germline): SGHRS, YFSETQ. The CDR3 has 16 amino acids. The V end lost 3 bases, the J end lost 1 base, and 16 bases lay between the germline ends. The CDR3 protein is CASSWGPRTPQETQYF. CDR3 coding DNA: TGCGCCAGCAGCTGGGGACCCCGTACACCCCAAGAGACCCAGTACTTC.

The chain employs TRBV12-3 or TRBV12-4 and TRBJ2-5; tentatively, D is TRBD2 (7 bases). V lost 0 bases and J 3 bases, leaving 14 bases between the germline ends. The CDR3 extends over 16 amino acids. The CDR3 protein is CASSLAGGGAKETQYF. Written as DNA, the CDR3 is TGTGCCAGCAGTTTAGCAGGGGGGGGGGCAAAAGAGACCCAGTACTTC.

This clonotype has a handful of counts. This chain connects TRBV24-1 to TRBJ2-1; 12 positions agree with TRBD2. Germline CDR1 KGHDR, CDR2 SFDVKD. The length of the CDR3 is 16 residues. The trim removed 1 base at V and 12 bases at J, leaving 9 bases unmatched. The CDR3 spells CATSDFSSGGAFGQFF. DNA of the CDR3: TGTGCCACCAGTGATTTCTCTAGCGGGGGGGCCTTTGGGCAGTTCTTC.

V and J are TRBV7-9 and TRBJ2-1; 7 nucleotides agree with TRBD1. The germline CDR1 and CDR2 sequences are SEHNR and FQNEAQ (reference sequence). CDR3 length equals 16 residues. Trimming removed 1 base from V and 2 bases from J; junction bases left unmatched: 5. The CDR3 DNA is TGTGCCAGCAGCTTAGGGATCGGACAGGCCTACAATGAGCAGTTCTTC. Amino acid sequence: CASSLGIGQAYNEQFF.